Following are 27 T cell receptor beta chains from one sample sequenced in a study of human T cells and chemical hapten exposure. The time point was: patch test 2, 6 weeks after DPC sensitization. Sample treatment: therapeutic diphenylcyclopropenone sensitization with weekly scalp DPC. TCRdb recomputed calls from the RACE reads with MiXCR, one row per CDR3 protein. The profile shows fewer than 80,000 distinct CDR3 sequences, about a tenth of them singletons. The sample was whole blood, taken in connection with sensitization to the hapten diphenylcyclopropenone (DPC). Receptors originate from a woman between 50 and 59 years old with alopecia areata. Some clones in this sample may be carry-over from other donors' samples.

The chain employs TRBV20-1 and TRBJ1-6; TRBD1 matches 12 bases. Germline CDR1 reads DFQATT; CDR2 reads SNEGSKA (reference sequence). The CDR3 extends over 15 amino acids. V lost 7 bases and J lost 10; bases outside the gene matches: 11. The CDR3 protein is CSGGQGARDFSPLHF. The DNA for the CDR3 is TGCAGTGGGGGACAGGGGGCGCGGGACTTCTCACCCCTCCACTTT.

This sequence joins TRBV7-9 and TRBJ1-1; no definite D call. Germline CDR1 SEHNR, CDR2 FQNEAQ (reference sequence). The CDR3 length is 20 residues. V dropped 5 bases and J dropped 1 base, with 29 bases sitting between them. The CDR3 loop reads CASSPRGRAEERLANTEAFF. In nucleotides, the CDR3 is TGTGCCAGCAGCCCAAGAGGTCGGGCAGAGGAAAGGTTGGCGAACACTGAAGCTTTCTTT.

This clonotype has a count of ten or more. V usage is TRBV18 and J usage is TRBJ2-7; 7 bases fit TRBD1. The V and J ends lost 3 bases and 2 bases, in that order; junction bases with no gene match: 7. The CDR3 runs 15 residues. Germline assignment: CDR1 KGHSH and CDR2 LQKENI. The CDR3 loop reads CASSPLPGQTYEQYF. The CDR3 DNA sequence: TGTGCCAGCTCACCCCTCCCGGGACAGACCTACGAGCAGTACTTC.

A few counts support this clonotype. The chain employs TRBV6-1 and TRBJ1-5; D is undetermined. The CDR3 loop spans 13 amino acids. The V and J ends lost 2 bases and 6 bases respectively, with 8 bases between them. CDR1 is MNHNS, CDR2 SASEGT, per germline. In DNA, the CDR3 is TGTGCCAGCAGTGAACCGGTTCCTCAGCCCCAGCATTTT. It encodes CASSEPVPQPQHF.

This clonotype was seen at least ten times. For the CDR3, the DNA is TGTGCCAGCAGCTTGGCCGGAGCGGCCATCTACGAGCAGTACTTC. Its translation: CASSLAGAAIYEQYF. The chain recombines TRBV5-4 with TRBJ2-7; TRBD2 is a possible D gene (5 bases). V lost 0 bases and J lost 3, with 13 bases in between. Germline CDR1 is SGHNT and CDR2 is YYREEE (reference sequence). This CDR3 region has 15 residues.

There are many counts of this clonotype. The V gene is TRBV24-1, the J gene TRBJ2-1; tentative D call: TRBD1 (5 bases). Germline loops: CDR1 KGHDR, CDR2 SFDVKD. V was clipped by 4 bases and J by 1 base, with 13 bases between them. The CDR3 extends over 16 amino acids. CDR3 bases: TGTGCCACCAGTGACACAGGAAAATCGTCCTACAATGAGCAGTTCTTC. It codes for CATSDTGKSSYNEQFF.

The chain uses TRBV10-2 and TRBJ2-7, with TRBD2 identical over 9 bases. Trimming at V came to 4 bases and at J to 2 bases, leaving 0 bases not matched to a gene. CDR1 is WSHSY, CDR2 SAAADI, per germline. CDR3 length: 13 residues. The CDR3 sequence: CASSGTSAYEQYF. CDR3 nucleotides: TGCGCCAGCAGTGGGACTAGCGCCTACGAGCAGTACTTC.

There are many counts of this clonotype. The rearrangement links TRBV6-2 or TRBV6-3 to TRBJ1-3; no reliable D call. The ends were cut back, 4 bases at V and 0 bases at J, with 19 bases in the middle. Germline lookup yields CDR1 MNHEY and CDR2 SVGEGT. The CDR3 length is 18 residues. CDR3 nucleotides: TGTGCCAGCAGTTTCGACGCCGCTCGGTACCCCTCTGGAAACACCATATATTTT. Its protein is CASSFDAARYPSGNTIYF.

This clonotype occurred a few times. The CDR3 loop is CASSQTAGYGYTF. CDR3 sequence (DNA): TGCGCCAGCAGCCAAACTGCGGGCTATGGCTACACCTTC. The V call is TRBV4-1, the J call TRBJ1-2; D is undetermined. Germline-derived CDR1 and CDR2 are MGHRA and YSYEKL. The length of the CDR3 is 13 residues. V gave up 2 bases and J gave up 4 bases, with 8 bases separating them.

The J gene is TRBJ2-1, the V gene TRBV12-2; TRBD2 is the table's D call and was not checked against the DNA. TRBV12-2 is a pseudogene segment. CDR3 length: 17 amino acids. For the CDR3, the DNA is TGTGCAAGTCGCTTAGAACGAGCGGGAGGGCCCTACAATGAGCAGTTCTTC. Translating gives CASRLERAGGPYNEQFF.

This clonotype has a handful of counts. CDR3 in DNA: TGTGCCAGCAGTTCTACGTTGACAGGGAACACTGAAGCTTTCTTT. This encodes CASSSTLTGNTEAFF. This chain links TRBV6-2 or TRBV6-3 with TRBJ1-1, with D possibly being TRBD1 (6 bases). The germline V and J ends were trimmed by 4 bases and 1 base, with 13 bases remaining between them. CDR3 length equals 15 residues. In germline, CDR1 is MNHEY, CDR2 SVGEGT.

This clonotype has more than one count but fewer than ten. The CDR3 loop is CASSLVGRETQYF. The CDR3 DNA sequence: TGTGCCAGCAGCTTGGTGGGGCGAGAGACCCAGTACTTC. The genes are TRBV5-8 and TRBJ2-5, with D maybe TRBD1 (5 bases). The CDR3 contains 13 residues. Germline CDR1 is SGHTS and CDR2 is YDEGEE. The V gene lost 0 bases and the J gene lost 4 bases, with 7 bases spanning the gap.

The chain couples TRBV29-1 to TRBJ1-2; D unclear. Germline V lookup: CDR1 SQVTM, CDR2 ANQGSEA. This CDR3 region has 12 residues. Trimming took off 4 bases at V and 2 bases at J, with 8 bases between the two ends. The CDR3 here is CSVVGGNYGYTF. CDR3 DNA: TGCAGCGTTGTAGGAGGGAACTATGGCTACACCTTC. Complete variable domain (other parts from reference TRBV29-1 and TRBJ1-2): SAVISQKPSRDICQRGTSLTIQCQVDSQVTMMFWYRQQPGQSLTLIATANQGSEATYESGFVIDKFPISRPNLTFSTLTVSNMSPEDSSIYLCSVVGGNYGYTFGSGTRLTVV.

This clonotype showed up many times. The V call is TRBV18, the J call TRBJ1-5; D possibly corresponds to TRBD1 (5 bases). Germline V CDR1 and CDR2: KGHSH, LQKENI. Between the trimmed V and J ends, which lost 5 bases and 5 bases, there was a span of 10 bases. CDR3 size: 13 residues. The CDR3 loop is CASSSGRDQPQHF. Here the CDR3 DNA reads TGTGCCAGCTCATCAGGGAGGGATCAGCCCCAGCATTTT. The variable domain in full, completed from reference TRBV18 and TRBJ1-5, reads NAGVMQNPRHLVRRRGQEARLRCSPMKGHSHVYWYRQLPEEGLKFMVYLQKENIIDESGMPKERFSAEFPKEGPSILRIQQVVRGDSAAYFCASSSGRDQPQHFGDGTRLSIL.

This clonotype was detected many times. The chain joins TRBV5-1 to TRBJ2-1; tentative D call: TRBD1 (5 bases). Germline CDR1 and CDR2: SGHRS and YFSETQ. Between the trimmed V and J ends, which lost 5 bases and 4 bases, there was a span of 10 bases. The CDR3 length is 13 residues. CDR3 loop: CASRQTGYNEQFF. The CDR3 DNA reads TGCGCCAGCAGACAAACAGGTTACAATGAGCAGTTCTTC. Using reference TRBV5-1 and TRBJ2-1 for the parts outside the CDR3, the full variable domain is KAGVTQTPRYLIKTRGQQVTLSCSPISGHRSVSWYQQTPGQGLQFLFEYFSETQRNKGNFPGRFSGRQFSNSRSEMNVSTLELGDSALYLCASRQTGYNEQFFGPGTRLTVL.

This clonotype has a handful of counts. The V gene is TRBV18, the J gene TRBJ2-2; possible D gene TRBD1, 6 bases. The length of the CDR3 is 16 residues. Germline V gene sequence: CDR1 KGHSH, CDR2 LQKENI. Trimming pared 1 base from V and 3 bases from J, leaving 12 bases between. Here the CDR3 DNA reads TGTGCCAGCTCACCACTTACAGGGTTGGACACCGGGGAGCTGTTTTTT. This encodes CASSPLTGLDTGELFF.

The sample holds many counts of this clonotype. The rearrangement links TRBV12-2 to TRBJ1-4. TRBV12-2 is reported as a pseudogene. The length of the CDR3 is 16 residues. CDR3 loop: CASRLTRGTFSEKLFF. CDR3 in DNA: TGTGCAAGTCGCCTTACCCGCGGCACTTTCAGTGAAAAACTGTTTTTT.

This clonotype was seen many times. This CDR3 is CSVERVDTQYF. In DNA form, the CDR3 reads TGCAGCGTGGAACGGGTCGATACGCAGTATTTT. V gene TRBV29-1 combines with J gene TRBJ2-3, with no clear D. V was cut by 6 bases and J by 6 bases, with 10 bases left in between. Looked up from germline, CDR1 is SQVTM and CDR2 is ANQGSEA. There are 11 residues in the CDR3.

This clonotype was recorded many times. The chain joins TRBV11-2 to TRBJ2-7; D is undetermined. Trimming removed 4 bases from V and 4 bases from J, with 5 bases in between. The length of the CDR3 is 11 residues. Germline V lookup: CDR1 SGHAT, CDR2 FQNNGV. Here the CDR3 DNA reads TGTGCCAGCAGCTATGGGTACGAGCAGTACTTC. This translates into CASSYGYEQYF.

Many counts were recorded for this clonotype. This rearrangement joins TRBV9 to TRBJ2-7, with 8 bases identical to TRBD2. CDR3 length: 14 residues. J gave up 5 bases and V 4 bases, and 8 bases lay outside the gene matches. The germline V gene encodes CDR1 SGDLS and CDR2 YYNGEE. CDR3 sequence: CASSPSGSGNEQYF. The CDR3 DNA sequence: TGTGCCAGCAGCCCCAGCGGGAGTGGGAACGAGCAGTACTTC.

The CDR3 here is CASSEGGTTNEKLFF. As DNA, the CDR3 is TGTGCCAGCAGTGAAGGAGGAACCACTAATGAAAAACTGTTTTTT. The V and J genes are TRBV2 and TRBJ1-4; D unresolved. Germline loops: CDR1 SNHLY, CDR2 FYNNEI. This CDR3 is 15 amino acids long. V lost 1 base, J lost 2 bases, and 8 bases lay in between.

Ten or more counts support this clonotype. This chain connects TRBV12-3 or TRBV12-4 to TRBJ2-2; D is perhaps TRBD1 or TRBD2 (5 bases each). Trimming stripped 6 bases from V and 4 bases from J, with 9 bases between. The CDR3 consists of 13 residues. CDR3 amino acids: CASRAGSTGELFF. CDR3 coding DNA: TGTGCCAGCAGGGCAGGGAGCACCGGGGAGCTGTTTTTT.

This clonotype was detected ten times or more. The rearrangement uses TRBV29-1 and TRBJ2-5, with 10 bases identical to TRBD2. Trimming cost V 6 bases and J 5 bases; bases outside gene matches: 21. CDR3 length: 18 residues. Looked up from germline, CDR1 is SQVTM and CDR2 is ANQGSEA. The CDR3 protein is CSVALGGLAGVVVETQYF. The CDR3, as DNA: TGCAGCGTCGCACTTGGGGGGCTAGCGGGAGTTGTTGTGGAGACCCAGTACTTC.

In this sample, this clonotype turned up many times. This chain connects TRBV27 to TRBJ1-2; D gene unclear. CDR1 is MNHEY and CDR2 is SMNVEV in the germline V gene (reference sequence). CDR3 length: 12 amino acids. The germline V and J ends were trimmed by 11 bases and 4 bases, with 14 bases remaining between them. CDR3 sequence: CAARAGSYGYTF. In DNA form, the CDR3 reads TGTGCCGCTAGGGCAGGATCCTATGGCTACACCTTC.

This clonotype was observed many times. This CDR3 is CSVEQAADTQYF. The CDR3 DNA follows: TGCAGCGTTGAACAGGCAGCAGATACGCAGTATTTT. The V gene is TRBV29-1, the J gene TRBJ2-3; unclear D gene. Trimming stripped 2 bases from V and 4 bases from J, with 7 bases between. This CDR3 contains 12 residues. The germline CDR1 and CDR2 sequences are SQVTM and ANQGSEA.

This clonotype was picked up many times. In DNA form, the CDR3 reads TGCAGTGCTCCGGACAGACTATATGGCTACACCTTC. It codes for CSAPDRLYGYTF. This sequence joins TRBV20-1 and TRBJ1-2, with D possibly TRBD1 on 6 matching bases. Germline V CDR1 and CDR2: DFQATT, SNEGSKA (reference sequence). CDR3 size: 12 residues. The germline V and J ends were trimmed by 5 bases and 5 bases, with 12 bases remaining between them.

This rearrangement joins TRBV5-1 to TRBJ2-7; 9 bases are shared with TRBD1. This CDR3 is 14 amino acids long. Looked up from germline, CDR1 is SGHRS and CDR2 is YFSETQ. The J segment lost 5 bases and the V segment lost 4 bases, leaving 7 bases of the junction unmatched. The CDR3 here is CASSKEGTGHEQYF. CDR3 in DNA: TGCGCCAGCAGCAAGGAAGGGACAGGGCACGAGCAGTACTTC.